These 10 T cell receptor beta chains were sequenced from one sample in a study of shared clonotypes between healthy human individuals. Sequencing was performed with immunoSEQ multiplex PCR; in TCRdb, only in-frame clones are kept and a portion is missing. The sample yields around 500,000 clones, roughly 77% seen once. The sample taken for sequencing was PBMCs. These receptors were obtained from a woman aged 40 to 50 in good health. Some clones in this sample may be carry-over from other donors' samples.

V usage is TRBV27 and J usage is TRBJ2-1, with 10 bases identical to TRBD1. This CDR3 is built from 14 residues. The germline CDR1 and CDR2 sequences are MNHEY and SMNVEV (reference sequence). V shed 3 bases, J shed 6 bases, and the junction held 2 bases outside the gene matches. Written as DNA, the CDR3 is TGTGCCAGCAGTTTGACAGGGGGCGCCAATGAGCAGTTCTTC. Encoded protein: CASSLTGGANEQFF.

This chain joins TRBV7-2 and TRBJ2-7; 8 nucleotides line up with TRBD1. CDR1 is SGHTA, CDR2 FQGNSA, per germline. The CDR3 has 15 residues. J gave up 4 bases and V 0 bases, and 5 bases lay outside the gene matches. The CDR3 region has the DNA TGTGCCAGCAGCTTAGCGACCGGACAGGGTTACGAGCAGTACTTC. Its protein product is CASSLATGQGYEQYF. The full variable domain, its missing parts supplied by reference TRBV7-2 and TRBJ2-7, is GAGVSQSPSNKVTEKGKDVELRCDPISGHTALYWYRQSLGQGLEFLIYFQGNSAPDKSGLPSDRFSAERTGGSVSTLTIQRTQQEDSAVYLCASSLATGQGYEQYFGPGTRLTVT.

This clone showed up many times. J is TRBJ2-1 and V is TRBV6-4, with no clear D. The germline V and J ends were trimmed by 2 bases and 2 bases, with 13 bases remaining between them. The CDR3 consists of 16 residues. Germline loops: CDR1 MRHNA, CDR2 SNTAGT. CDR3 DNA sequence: TGTGCCAGCAGTGACACGACCTCCGGAACCTACAATGAGCAGTTCTTC. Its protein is CASSDTTSGTYNEQFF.

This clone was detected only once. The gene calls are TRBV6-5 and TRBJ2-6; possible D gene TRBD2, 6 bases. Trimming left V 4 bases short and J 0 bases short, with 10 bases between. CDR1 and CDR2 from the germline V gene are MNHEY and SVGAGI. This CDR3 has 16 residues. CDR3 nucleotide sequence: TGTGCCAGCAGTTCCCCGGGGGTCTCTGGGGCCAACGTCCTGACTTTC. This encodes CASSSPGVSGANVLTF.

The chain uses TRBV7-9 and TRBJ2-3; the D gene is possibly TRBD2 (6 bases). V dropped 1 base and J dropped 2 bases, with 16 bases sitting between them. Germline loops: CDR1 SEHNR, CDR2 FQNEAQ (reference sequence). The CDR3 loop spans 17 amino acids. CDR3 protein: CASSLGQLALDTDTQYF. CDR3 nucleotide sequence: TGTGCCAGCAGCTTAGGACAGCTAGCGCTCGACACAGATACGCAGTATTTT.

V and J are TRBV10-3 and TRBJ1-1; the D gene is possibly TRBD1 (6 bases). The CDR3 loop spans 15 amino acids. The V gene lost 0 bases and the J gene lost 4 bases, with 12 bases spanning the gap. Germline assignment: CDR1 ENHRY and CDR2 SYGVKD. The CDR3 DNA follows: TGTGCCATCAGTGAGTCGGGGGGCCTGGGCACTGAAGCTTTCTTT. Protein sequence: CAISESGGLGTEAFF.

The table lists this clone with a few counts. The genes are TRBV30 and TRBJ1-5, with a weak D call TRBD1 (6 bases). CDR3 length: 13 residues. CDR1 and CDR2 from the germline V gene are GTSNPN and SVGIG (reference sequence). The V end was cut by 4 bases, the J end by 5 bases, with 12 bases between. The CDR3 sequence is CAWTTGLDQPQHF. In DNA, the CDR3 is TGTGCCTGGACCACAGGGTTGGATCAGCCCCAGCATTTT. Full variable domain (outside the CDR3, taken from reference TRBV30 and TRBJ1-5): SQTIHQWPATLVQPVGSPLSLECTVEGTSNPNLYWYRQAAGRGLQLLFYSVGIGQISSEVPQNLSASRPQDRQFILSSKKLLLSDSGFYLCAWTTGLDQPQHFGDGTRLSIL.

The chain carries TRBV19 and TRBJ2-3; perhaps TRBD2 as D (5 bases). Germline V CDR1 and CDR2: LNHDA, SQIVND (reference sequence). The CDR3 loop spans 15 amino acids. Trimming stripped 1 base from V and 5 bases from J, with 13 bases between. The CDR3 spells CASSIGASGVDTQYF. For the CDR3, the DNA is TGTGCCAGTAGTATAGGGGCGAGCGGAGTAGATACGCAGTATTTT.

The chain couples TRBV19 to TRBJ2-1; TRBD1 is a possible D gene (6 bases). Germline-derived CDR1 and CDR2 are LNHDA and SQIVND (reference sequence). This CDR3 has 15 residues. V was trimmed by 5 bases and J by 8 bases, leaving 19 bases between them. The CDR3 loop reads CASSVRDTGLYEQFF. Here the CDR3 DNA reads TGTGCCAGTAGTGTCCGGGACACAGGGCTATATGAGCAGTTCTTC.

CDR3 nucleotides: TGTGCCAGCAGCTTGGGGGCGAATATCGGGGAGCTGTTTTTT. Its protein product is CASSLGANIGELFF. The chain employs TRBV7-2 and TRBJ2-2; D possibly corresponds to TRBD1 (6 bases). V was cut by 3 bases and J by 7 bases, with 12 bases left in between. Germline V gene sequence: CDR1 SGHTA, CDR2 FQGNSA. CDR3 length: 14 amino acids. The entire variable domain, with the rest obtained from reference TRBV7-2 and TRBJ2-2, is as follows: GAGVSQSPSNKVTEKGKDVELRCDPISGHTALYWYRQSLGQGLEFLIYFQGNSAPDKSGLPSDRFSAERTGGSVSTLTIQRTQQEDSAVYLCASSLGANIGELFFGEGSRLTVL.